This passage covers 3 T cell receptor beta chains from one sample sequenced in a study of regulatory T cells in long-lasting Graves disease. The authors built TCR beta libraries using iRepertoire HTBI primers and Arm-PCR of CDR3 regions. One entry per CDR3 protein results from TCRdb running MiXCR on the multiplex PCR reads. The data hold approximately 350,000 distinct CDR3 sequences, with 20% to 25% observed a single time. Time point described: persistent/refractory GD, antithyroid drugs over 5 years with positive TRAb. PBMC RNA was the source of the TCR library. The specimen was peripheral blood mononuclear cells (PBMCs), collected when the disease was refractory, from a patient treated with antithyroid drugs. These receptors were taken from a woman aged 40 to 50 with Graves disease.

In DNA, the CDR3 is TGTGCCAGCACCGAGGCGCTGGGCGGTACGAATGAGCAGTTCTTC. Protein product: CASTEALGGTNEQFF. V usage is TRBV6-1 and J usage is TRBJ2-1; D is unresolved. The CDR3 length is 15 residues. Germline V gene lookup returns CDR1 MNHNS and CDR2 SASEGT. The ends were cut back, 7 bases at V and 7 bases at J, with 20 bases in the middle.

This clonotype has ten or more counts. The chain joins TRBV6-1 to TRBJ2-7; 7 nucleotides line up with TRBD1. This CDR3 comprises 14 residues. V lost 2 bases to trimming and J lost 3 bases; unmatched junction nucleotides: 4. Germline V lookup: CDR1 MNHNS, CDR2 SASEGT. CDR3 bases: TGTGCCAGCAGTGAAATGGGACAGAGCTACGAGCAGTACTTC. It codes for CASSEMGQSYEQYF.

The table lists this clonotype with many counts. Germline and junction disagree at one end, which may indicate a read error. CDR3 loop: CASSLVANTGELFF. The CDR3 coding sequence is TGTGCCAGCAGCTTAGTCGCGAACACCGGGGAGCTGTTTTTT. The chain has TRBV5-1 and TRBJ2-2; D gene unclear. The CDR3 length is 14 residues. CDR1 SGHRS and CDR2 YFSETQ come from the germline V gene. The full variable domain, rest sourced from reference TRBV5-1 and TRBJ2-2, is KAGVTQTPRYLIKTRGQQVTLSCSPISGHRSVSWYQQTPGQGLQFLFEYFSETQRNKGNFPGRFSGRQFSNSRSEMNVSTLELGDSALYLCASSLVANTGELFFGEGSRLTVL.